This TCR beta chain derives from a study of blood T cell repertoires in COVID-19. The data were produced by immunoSEQ multiplex PCR, yet TCRdb's version contains in-frame clones alone and is incomplete. This table has nearly 200,000 clones, 84% appearing once. CDR1 is DFQATT and CDR2 is SNEGSKA in the germline V gene (reference sequence). The ends were cut back, 6 bases at V and 2 bases at J, with 7 bases in the middle. There are 11 residues in the CDR3. The chain combines TRBV20-1 with TRBJ2-5; D not resolved. The receptor was isolated from a woman aged 70-85 years with active or convalescent COVID-19. Source material: peripheral blood. Written as DNA, the CDR3 is TGCAGTGCCGGAGTACAAGAGACCCAGTACTTC. This gives the protein CSAGVQETQYF.